This T cell receptor (beta chain) was sequenced in a study of HIV-infected patients and healthy controls. The overall study: Total CDR3 counts per chain did not differ significantly between patients and controls. Study-level points and caveats: Untreated HIV+ repertoires had roughly threefold fewer distinct CDR3s and lower Shannon diversity than healthy controls.

cDNA was made from about 500 ng RNA using alpha and beta constant primers. Each of the alpha and beta chains got its own library through chain-specific third strand synthesis with indices. TCRdb reprocessed the 5' RACE reads with MiXCR, giving one entry per CDR3 protein. The sample gives approximately 8,700 distinct CDR3 sequences, about 7% of which show up once; about 37% is in the top ten. The repertoire came from unfractionated whole blood and reflected all unsorted peripheral T cells. This clonotype was counted at least ten times. Its antigen remains unidentified. The receptor's source is an adult with HIV infection. Source: blood, taken before antiretroviral therapy.

This CDR3 is CASSYTGSGNTIYF. The CDR3 region has the DNA TGTGCCAGCAGTTATACAGGGTCTGGAAACACCATATATTTT. This chain uses TRBV12-3 or TRBV12-4 with TRBJ1-3; TRBD1 is a possible D gene (6 bases). This CDR3 comprises 14 residues. Trimming took 4 bases from V and 1 from J, leaving 8 bases between them.